This TCR beta chain appears in the sequencing data of a study of immune cell composition in non-small cell lung cancer. Across the whole study: Most cases were lung adenocarcinoma or squamous cell carcinoma.

Study findings and constraints: Smoking pack-years did not significantly correlate with tumour TCR-beta clonality.

In the case of this clone: What it binds is not known.

Sequencing was performed with immunoSEQ multiplex PCR; in TCRdb, only in-frame clones are kept and a portion is missing. The sample has about 3,100 clones, about 80% seen once; the top ten hold less than 30%. This CDR3 contains 13 residues. Trimming took 3 bases from V and 9 from J; bases not matched to a gene: 4. CDR1 is SGHAT, CDR2 FQNNGV, per germline. Normal lung sampling was at least 3 cm from the tumour, as distant as possible. DNA was extracted from unsorted cell suspensions stored frozen. Sequencing input: non-adjacent lung tissue. This receptor was identified in a human donor with non-small cell lung cancer. The rearrangement uses TRBV11-2 and TRBJ2-1, with TRBD2 identical over 8 bases. This CDR3 reads CASSLVAGGEQFF. The CDR3 DNA follows: TGTGCCAGCAGCTTGGTGGCGGGAGGTGAGCAGTTCTTC.